This passage covers 14 T cell receptor beta chains from one sample sequenced in a study of response to subunit inactivated influenza vaccine. TCRdb redid the calling of the RT-PCR reads with MiXCR, one entry per CDR3 protein. In the table there are roughly 550,000 distinct CDR3 sequences, under 30% of which are singletons. In addition, the sample was reused for a study of T cells expressing NK-cell markers. In that study: Libraries used 5'RACE template switching adding universal primer site and UMIs.

Sequences were derived from CD4+ T cells sorted from PBMCs, sampled about 11 days after vaccination. The receptor source for this set is a man aged 45-65 years who received an inactivated influenza vaccine.

This clonotype showed up many times. The genes are TRBV20-1 and TRBJ2-3; D possibly uses TRBD1 or TRBD2 (5 bases each). This CDR3 spans 14 amino acids. Trimming left V 7 bases short and J 6 bases short, with 20 bases between. The V gene's germline CDR1 is DFQATT and CDR2 SNEGSKA (reference sequence). Here the CDR3 reads CSVAGTVPPDTQYF. In nucleotides, the CDR3 is TGCAGTGTTGCCGGGACGGTCCCCCCGGATACGCAGTATTTT.

This clonotype was seen a single time. The chain is built from TRBV2 and TRBJ2-3; TRBD1 is a possible D gene (6 bases). This CDR3 is built from 18 residues. CDR1 is SNHLY, CDR2 FYNNEI, per germline. The V gene lost 4 bases and the J gene lost 0 bases, with 20 bases spanning the gap. The CDR3 nucleotides are TGTGCCAGCAGTGGGGGTCTACAGGCGAGGGGGAGCACAGATACGCAGTATTTT. It translates to CASSGGLQARGSTDTQYF.

This clonotype was found a few times. V gene TRBV9 combines with J gene TRBJ2-1, with 9 bases fitting TRBD2. The CDR3 loop spans 15 amino acids. Germline-derived CDR1 and CDR2 are SGDLS and YYNGEE. The J segment lost 0 bases and the V segment lost 3 bases, leaving 1 base of the junction unmatched. Here the CDR3 reads CASSASGDSYNEQFF. CDR3 nucleotide sequence: TGTGCCAGCAGCGCTAGCGGGGACTCCTACAATGAGCAGTTCTTC.

The J gene is TRBJ2-7, the V gene TRBV5-1; a weak D match, TRBD1 (5 bases). Germline V gene lookup returns CDR1 SGHRS and CDR2 YFSETQ. The CDR3 length is 14 residues. V lost 4 bases and J lost 7, with 18 bases in between. The CDR3 DNA reads TGCGCCAGCAGCCTCACCCGACAGACCTTGGAGCAGTACTTC. Its translation: CASSLTRQTLEQYF.

The chain joins TRBV4-2 to TRBJ2-1; possible D gene TRBD2, 6 bases. Germline V lookup: CDR1 LGHNA, CDR2 YNFKEQ. The CDR3 loop spans 16 amino acids. The germline V and J ends were trimmed by 0 bases and 4 bases, with 13 bases remaining between them. CDR3 coding DNA: TGTGCCAGCAGCCAAGATATGGCGGGGTGGTACAATGAGCAGTTCTTC. Its translation: CASSQDMAGWYNEQFF.

The chain recombines TRBV6-2 or TRBV6-3 with TRBJ2-1; the D gene is possibly TRBD1 (5 bases). Germline-derived CDR1 and CDR2 are MNHEY and SVGEGT. Between the trimmed V and J ends, which lost 6 bases and 1 base, there was a span of 10 bases. This CDR3 has 14 residues. The CDR3 DNA follows: TGTGCCAGCAGCCAGGGATTGTCCTACAATGAGCAGTTCTTC. It is translated as CASSQGLSYNEQFF.

The V and J genes are TRBV7-2 and TRBJ2-7, with 11 bases fitting TRBD2. This CDR3 contains 14 residues. J gave up 5 bases and V 7 bases, and 7 bases lay outside the gene matches. Germline lookup yields CDR1 SGHTA and CDR2 FQGNSA. CDR3 sequence (DNA): TGTGCCAGCACCCTACTAGCGGGGGTTGACGAGCAGTACTTC. Residues: CASTLLAGVDEQYF. Variable domain in full (rest from reference TRBV7-2 and TRBJ2-7): GAGVSQSPSNKVTEKGKDVELRCDPISGHTALYWYRQSLGQGLEFLIYFQGNSAPDKSGLPSDRFSAERTGGSVSTLTIQRTQQEDSAVYLCASTLLAGVDEQYFGPGTRLTVT.

CDR3 protein: CASSQSGGSGRVLTGELFF. The CDR3 nucleotides read TGTGCCAGCAGCCAATCCGGCGGTAGCGGGAGGGTTCTCACCGGGGAGCTGTTTTTT. The chain combines TRBV4-2 with TRBJ2-2, with TRBD2 matching over 11 bases. V was pared by 2 bases and J by 4 bases, with 12 bases of the junction left unmatched. Germline V gene lookup returns CDR1 LGHNA and CDR2 YNFKEQ. The CDR3 extends over 19 amino acids.

The rearrangement joins TRBV20-1 to TRBJ2-3, with 10 nucleotides matching TRBD2. Germline CDR1 DFQATT, CDR2 SNEGSKA (reference sequence). J was trimmed by 2 bases and V by 5 bases; bases with no gene match: 7. This CDR3 contains 15 residues. The CDR3 DNA reads TGCAGTGCTCCTCAAGCGGGAGGGTACACAGATACGCAGTATTTT. As protein: CSAPQAGGYTDTQYF.

This clonotype came up a few times. This chain links TRBV30 with TRBJ1-2; 9 positions agree with TRBD1. Trimming at V came to 4 bases and at J to 4 bases, leaving 4 bases not matched to a gene. Germline CDR1 and CDR2: GTSNPN and SVGIG (reference sequence). This CDR3 region has 13 residues. The CDR3 sequence: CAWTQDRGYGYTF. The DNA of the CDR3 is TGTGCCTGGACCCAGGACAGGGGCTATGGCTACACCTTC.

CDR3 residues: CASSLRWPFGNEQFF. CDR3 coding DNA: TGTGCCAGCAGCTTAAGGTGGCCCTTCGGTAATGAGCAGTTCTTC. This chain uses TRBV5-6 with TRBJ2-1; the D is unclear. The CDR3 sequence is 15 residues long. CDR1 SGHDT and CDR2 YYEEEE come from the germline V gene. V gave up 2 bases and J gave up 7 bases, with 16 bases separating them. Filled out from reference TRBV5-6 and TRBJ2-1, the complete variable domain reads DAGVTQSPTHLIKTRGQQVTLRCSPKSGHDTVSWYQQALGQGPQFIFQYYEEEERQRGNFPDRFSGHQFPNYSSELNVNALLLGDSALYLCASSLRWPFGNEQFFGPGTRLTVL.

V and J are TRBV12-3 or TRBV12-4 and TRBJ2-7; TRBD2 might be the D (5 bases). CDR3 size: 14 residues. V lost 3 bases to trimming and J lost 5 bases, with 14 bases between them. As DNA, the CDR3 is TGTGCCAGCAGTTTGAGGACGAGGGCCCACGAGCAGTACTTC. Translated, it gives CASSLRTRAHEQYF.

This clonotype has more than one count but fewer than ten. This chain connects TRBV18 to TRBJ2-3; 8 bases are shared with TRBD1. Germline assignment: CDR1 KGHSH and CDR2 LQKENI. The trim removed 4 bases at V and 2 bases at J, leaving 5 bases unmatched. The CDR3 has 15 residues. The CDR3 DNA is TGTGCCAGCTCACTTTCAGGGGGCCTCACAGATACGCAGTATTTT. This sequence encodes CASSLSGGLTDTQYF.

This chain links TRBV7-3 with TRBJ2-7, with 8 bases that match TRBD2. Trimming took 2 bases from V and 5 from J; bases not matched to a gene: 11. The germline V gene encodes CDR1 SGHTA and CDR2 FQGTGA. This CDR3 region has 16 residues. DNA of the CDR3: TGTGCCAGCAGCTTACTCCCCCGGGCAGCGGGAGACGAGCAGTACTTC. It yields the protein CASSLLPRAAGDEQYF.